This TCR beta chain stems from a study of blood T cell repertoires in COVID-19. Produced via immunoSEQ multiplex PCR; TCRdb's table is partial and in-frame only. The data contain 180,000 or so clones, about 85% of them singletons. Germline V gene lookup returns CDR1 WNHNN and CDR2 SYGVQD (reference sequence). The CDR3 is 14 residues long. Trimming took 6 bases from V and 3 from J; bases not matched to a gene: 5. This rearrangement joins TRBV10-1 to TRBJ1-1, with 9 bases that match TRBD1. Source material: peripheral blood. This TCR came from a woman of 80 years or more with acute or convalescent COVID-19. CDR3 protein: CASRSRTGDTEAFF. DNA for the CDR3: TGCGCCAGCAGGAGTCGGACAGGGGACACTGAAGCTTTCTTT.